These 26 T cell receptor beta chains were sequenced from one sample in a study of blood T cell repertoires in COVID-19. Assay used: immunoSEQ multiplex PCR; TCRdb lists only in-frame clones, some missing. The sample has under 250,000 clones; around 88% are singletons. The specimen was peripheral blood. These receptors all stem from a woman in her 30s with COVID-19, enrolled during active disease.

The CDR3 region is CASNRAFNEKLFF. The DNA of the CDR3 is TGTGCCAGCAACAGGGCCTTTAATGAAAAACTGTTTTTT. V and J are TRBV6-5 and TRBJ1-4, with D perhaps matching TRBD1 (6 bases). V was trimmed by 7 bases and J by 4 bases, leaving 10 bases between them. The CDR3 contains 13 residues. The germline V gene has CDR1 MNHEY and CDR2 SVGAGI.

The CDR3 DNA follows: TGTGCCATCAGTGAGTCCTCCCAGGCCTACAATGAGCAGTTCTTC. Residues: CAISESSQAYNEQFF. The chain is built from TRBV10-3 and TRBJ2-1, with D unclear. The CDR3 sequence is 15 residues long. The V gene's germline CDR1 is ENHRY and CDR2 SYGVKD. Trimming took 0 bases from V and 2 from J, leaving 8 bases between them.

The chain joins TRBV6-1 to TRBJ1-1, with TRBD1 matching over 7 bases. V was clipped by 2 bases and J by 9 bases; unmatched bases: 12. Germline V gene sequence: CDR1 MNHNS, CDR2 SASEGT. The CDR3 contains 15 residues. The CDR3: CASSEFTGARGKAFF. The CDR3 DNA sequence: TGTGCCAGCAGTGAATTTACAGGGGCGAGGGGGAAAGCTTTCTTT.

J is TRBJ2-3 and V is TRBV14; D gene unclear. Looked up from germline, CDR1 is SGHDN and CDR2 is FVKESK. There are 14 residues in the CDR3. V shed 0 bases and J shed 10 bases, with 14 bases lying between them. The CDR3 loop reads CASSQDNVALAQYF. The CDR3 nucleotides are TGTGCCAGCAGCCAAGATAATGTGGCTCTTGCGCAGTATTTT.

This clone appeared a single time. This chain uses TRBV4-3 with TRBJ2-1; TRBD2 matches at 8 bases. Germline V gene data show CDR1 as LGHNA and CDR2 as YSLEER. J lost 5 bases, V lost 4 bases, and 7 bases had no gene match. This CDR3 comprises 15 residues. This CDR3 is CASSPSSGRNNEQFF. CDR3 bases: TGCGCCAGCAGCCCTAGCAGCGGGAGAAACAATGAGCAGTTCTTC.

The genes are TRBV30 and TRBJ2-4, with 7 nucleotides matching TRBD2. The V gene's germline CDR1 is GTSNPN and CDR2 SVGIG (reference sequence). This CDR3 region has 15 residues. V lost 0 bases, J lost 8 bases, and 10 bases stayed unmatched. CDR3 amino acids: CAWSVDGTRGDIQYF. CDR3 nucleotide sequence: TGTGCCTGGAGTGTGGATGGCACCCGGGGGGACATTCAGTACTTC.

Regarding this clone: An end of the junction differs from the germline gene, which may be a read error. The V and J genes are TRBV7-7 and TRBJ2-5; 9 bases agree with TRBD1. Germline values: CDR1 SSHAT, CDR2 FNYEAQ (reference sequence). The CDR3 contains 15 residues. CDR3 DNA: TGTGCTAGCAGCGTGTCCTCCGGGACAGGGATGACCCAGTACTTC. Residues: CASSVSSGTGMTQYF.

Comment on this clone: The sample holds other DNA sequences that translate to the same CDR3. The gene calls are TRBV29-1 and TRBJ2-3; 14 positions match TRBD2. The J segment lost 3 bases and the V segment lost 5 bases, leaving 1 base of the junction unmatched. The CDR3 spans 14 residues. Germline V gene lookup returns CDR1 SQVTM and CDR2 ANQGSEA. CDR3 in DNA: TGCAGCGTTAGACTAGCGGGAGGGACAGATACGCAGTATTTT. Amino acid sequence: CSVRLAGGTDTQYF.

This rearrangement joins TRBV15 to TRBJ1-2, with D perhaps matching TRBD1 (5 bases). Germline V gene sequence: CDR1 LNHNV, CDR2 YYDKDF (reference sequence). The CDR3 is 17 amino acids. Trimming took off 0 bases at V and 1 base at J, with 15 bases between the two ends. CDR3 sequence: CATSRDGARRVNYGYTF. For the CDR3, the DNA is TGTGCCACCAGCAGAGATGGGGCAAGAAGGGTTAACTATGGCTACACCTTC.

V and J are TRBV21-1 and TRBJ1-3. TRBV21-1 is designated a pseudogene. This CDR3 has 14 amino acids. CDR3 nucleotides: TGTGCCAGCAGCATTAAGAGCTCTGGAAACACCATATATTTT. Translating gives CASSIKSSGNTIYF.

This clone was counted a few times. The chain carries TRBV18 and TRBJ2-2; 9 bases agree with TRBD1. This CDR3 contains 16 residues. Germline V gene sequence: CDR1 KGHSH, CDR2 LQKENI. After removal of 6 bases from V and 5 bases from J, the junction contained 10 bases not matched to a gene. CDR3: CASSPNSGTGTGELFF. CDR3 coding DNA: TGTGCCAGCTCCCCCAACTCCGGGACAGGGACCGGGGAGCTGTTTTTT.

The CDR3 DNA sequence: TGCAGCGTTCGAGGACAGGGGGAAATCACAGATACGCAGTATTTT. It specifies CSVRGQGEITDTQYF. This chain joins TRBV29-1 and TRBJ2-3; 10 nucleotides agree with TRBD1. This CDR3 is 15 amino acids long. In germline, CDR1 is SQVTM, CDR2 ANQGSEA. Trimming took 5 bases from V and 2 from J; bases not matched to a gene: 7.

V gene TRBV19 combines with J gene TRBJ1-5, with 7 bases fitting TRBD1. With 9 bases clipped from V and 0 bases from J, the junction kept 11 bases outside the gene matches. CDR3 length equals 16 residues. Germline V gene data show CDR1 as LNHDA and CDR2 as SQIVND (reference sequence). This CDR3 reads CASTDRSDYSNQPQHF. For the CDR3, the DNA is TGTGCCAGCACGGACAGGTCCGATTATAGCAATCAGCCCCAGCATTTT.

The table lists this clone with a count of one. The chain carries TRBV6-6 and TRBJ1-2; D might be TRBD1 (5 bases). CDR3 size: 14 residues. The ends were cut back, 8 bases at V and 7 bases at J, with 20 bases in the middle. Germline V gives CDR1 MNHNY, CDR2 SVGAGI (reference sequence). CDR3 nucleotides: TGTGCCAGCTCCGCCGGGACTAACAGTGGTGGCTACACCTTC. It specifies CASSAGTNSGGYTF.

The gene calls are TRBV5-4 and TRBJ1-1, with D unclear. CDR1 is SGHNT, CDR2 YYREEE, per germline (reference sequence). The ends were cut back, 4 bases at V and 0 bases at J, with 7 bases in the middle. The length of the CDR3 is 13 residues. CDR3 sequence: CASSIQVNTEAFF. CDR3 DNA: TGTGCCAGCAGCATTCAGGTGAACACTGAAGCTTTCTTT.

V and J are TRBV9 and TRBJ2-1; 12 bases are shared with TRBD2. J gave up 10 bases and V 7 bases, and 6 bases lay outside the gene matches. The CDR3 covers 13 residues. Germline loops: CDR1 SGDLS, CDR2 YYNGEE. CDR3 residues: CASALAGGQEQFF. The CDR3, as DNA: TGTGCCAGCGCACTAGCGGGAGGACAGGAGCAGTTCTTC.

The chain combines TRBV27 with TRBJ2-1; 9 bases are a match to TRBD2. Germline V gene lookup returns CDR1 MNHEY and CDR2 SMNVEV (reference sequence). V shed 7 bases, J shed 4 bases, and the junction held 8 bases outside the gene matches. The CDR3 loop spans 15 amino acids. CDR3 amino acids: CASTPWSGGYNEQFF. The CDR3 DNA reads as TGTGCCAGCACCCCGTGGAGCGGGGGGTACAATGAGCAGTTCTTC.

The rearrangement joins TRBV5-6 to TRBJ2-2; 11 bases map to TRBD2. CDR3 length: 17 residues. In germline, CDR1 is SGHDT, CDR2 YYEEEE. Losses at the gene ends were 3 bases for V and 2 bases for J; bases not matched to a gene: 6. CDR3 loop: CASSSLLAGVNTGELFF. The DNA for the CDR3 is TGTGCCAGCAGCTCCTTACTAGCGGGGGTAAACACCGGGGAGCTGTTTTTT. The variable domain in full, completed from reference TRBV5-6 and TRBJ2-2, reads DAGVTQSPTHLIKTRGQQVTLRCSPKSGHDTVSWYQQALGQGPQFIFQYYEEEERQRGNFPDRFSGHQFPNYSSELNVNALLLGDSALYLCASSSLLAGVNTGELFFGEGSRLTVL.

The chain carries TRBV7-9 and TRBJ2-3; D is perhaps TRBD1 (7 bases). Germline-derived CDR1 and CDR2 are SEHNR and FQNEAQ (reference sequence). Trimming left V 5 bases short and J 6 bases short, with 9 bases between. The CDR3 sequence is 12 residues long. CDR3 bases: TGTGCCAGCAGCCCAGGGGGGGATACGCAGTATTTT. Encoded protein: CASSPGGDTQYF. The full variable domain, with the rest looked up from reference TRBV7-9 and TRBJ2-3, is DTGVSQNPRHKITKRGQNVTFRCDPISEHNRLYWYRQTLGQGPEFLTYFQNEAQLEKSRLLSDRFSAERPKGSFSTLEIQRTEQGDSAMYLCASSPGGDTQYFGPGTRLTVL.

The chain uses TRBV5-4 and TRBJ2-3; D possibly corresponds to TRBD2 (6 bases). This CDR3 has 14 amino acids. CDR1 and CDR2 (germline): SGHNT, YYREEE (reference sequence). The V and J ends lost 0 bases and 9 bases respectively, with 14 bases between them. CDR3 amino acids: CASSLAGGGGTQYF. CDR3 in DNA: TGTGCCAGCAGCTTGGCCGGGGGTGGTGGCACGCAGTATTTT.

The chain couples TRBV11-3 to TRBJ2-3; tentative D call: TRBD1 (6 bases). The germline gives CDR1 SGHNT, CDR2 YENEEA. Deletions cut 1 base from V and 3 bases from J, with 11 bases between. The CDR3 is 15 amino acids. CDR3 region: CASSLVSGATDTQYF. CDR3 nucleotide sequence: TGTGCCAGCAGCTTAGTTTCAGGGGCAACAGATACGCAGTATTTT.

V usage is TRBV11-2 and J usage is TRBJ2-3; perhaps TRBD2 as D (6 bases). This CDR3 region has 15 residues. CDR1 SGHAT and CDR2 FQNNGV come from the germline V gene. Trimming took 5 bases from V and 5 from J, leaving 17 bases between them. CDR3 protein: CASSRVGREVDTQYF. The CDR3 DNA reads as TGTGCCAGCAGCCGAGTGGGCAGGGAGGTAGATACGCAGTATTTT.

The chain uses TRBV28 and TRBJ1-6; D ambiguous. V lost 6 bases and J lost 3, with 12 bases in between. This CDR3 contains 15 residues. Germline V gene data show CDR1 as MDHEN and CDR2 as SYDVKM. CDR3 region: CASRSLEDYNSPLHF. As DNA, the CDR3 is TGTGCCAGCAGGTCGTTAGAAGACTATAATTCACCCCTCCACTTT.

J is TRBJ1-5 and V is TRBV5-8; 9 bases are shared with TRBD1. This CDR3 spans 16 amino acids. Looked up from germline, CDR1 is SGHTS and CDR2 is YDEGEE. V lost 0 bases and J lost 5; bases outside the gene matches: 6. The CDR3 nucleotides read TGTGCCAGCAGCTTGGTTGGGACAGGGTTGCATCAGCCCCAGCATTTT. Translation: CASSLVGTGLHQPQHF.

The rearrangement joins TRBV4-3 to TRBJ1-2; 7 bases are shared with TRBD1. The trim removed 0 bases at V and 2 bases at J, leaving 6 bases unmatched. The CDR3 is 16 residues long. The germline V gene encodes CDR1 LGHNA and CDR2 YSLEER. CDR3 sequence: CASSQDPAGGNYGYTF. CDR3 bases: TGCGCCAGCAGCCAAGATCCGGCAGGGGGAAACTATGGCTACACCTTC.

CDR3 region: CASSIGTSGGIQETQYF. The CDR3 nucleotides are TGTGCCAGCAGCATTGGGACTAGCGGGGGAATACAAGAGACCCAGTACTTC. V usage is TRBV9 and J usage is TRBJ2-5; 14 bases agree with TRBD2. Germline V gives CDR1 SGDLS, CDR2 YYNGEE. V shed 4 bases and J 2 bases; nucleotides not matched to a gene: 7. The CDR3 covers 17 residues.